These 32 T cell receptor beta chains share one sample of origin, sequenced in a study of blood T cell repertoires in COVID-19 (dated by TCRdb to the early 2020s). Libraries were prepared through the immunoSEQ multiplex PCR assay. The source is immuneACCESS, and TCRdb retained only in-frame sequences with V and J called. Part of the clones is not carried over; for the studies checked, unresolved V genes explain less than half of this, and the remainder is unexplained. Present in this sample are 150,000 or so clones, approximately 87% of which were seen just once. The ten largest clones add up to around 4% of the sample. Source material: peripheral blood. These receptors were taken from a woman in her seventies with acute or convalescent COVID-19.

The chain is built from TRBV4-3 and TRBJ1-1; a weak D match, TRBD1 (6 bases). The CDR3 covers 15 residues. The V gene lost 0 bases and the J gene lost 5 bases, with 13 bases spanning the gap. In germline, CDR1 is LGHNA, CDR2 YSLEER. In DNA form, the CDR3 reads TGCGCCAGCAGCCAAGACGGGTACAGGGAGACTGAAGCTTTCTTT. This gives the protein CASSQDGYRETEAFF.

The chain recombines TRBV6-5 with TRBJ2-5; 8 nucleotides align to TRBD1. J lost 7 bases, V lost 5 bases, and 6 bases had no gene match. Germline CDR1 and CDR2: MNHEY and SVGAGI. The CDR3 contains 13 residues. CDR3 protein: CASSHGQGRTQYF. In DNA, the CDR3 is TGTGCCAGCAGTCATGGACAGGGAAGGACCCAGTACTTC.

This chain joins TRBV9 and TRBJ2-7; 8 bases fit TRBD2. This CDR3 spans 15 amino acids. Germline trimming cut 0 bases from V and 2 bases from J; bases unmatched to any gene: 4. Germline CDR1 SGDLS, CDR2 YYNGEE. The DNA of the CDR3 is TGTGCCAGCAGCGTAGATCCCGGGAGGGCCTACGAGCAGTACTTC. Protein sequence: CASSVDPGRAYEQYF.

The chain has TRBV4-3 and TRBJ2-7, with 8 bases aligning to TRBD1. The junction had 9 bases not matched to a gene; V was cut back by 0 bases and J by 5 bases. Germline-derived CDR1 and CDR2 are LGHNA and YSLEER. CDR3 length equals 16 residues. This CDR3 is CASSQDRNRGINEQYF. CDR3 nucleotide sequence: TGCGCCAGCAGCCAAGATAGGAACAGGGGGATCAACGAGCAGTACTTC.

This chain links TRBV28 with TRBJ1-5; 7 bases map to TRBD1. The germline V gene encodes CDR1 MDHEN and CDR2 SYDVKM. The CDR3 contains 19 residues. Trimming at V came to 1 base and at J to 5 bases, leaving 17 bases not matched to a gene. The DNA for the CDR3 is TGTGCCAGCAGTTTATTAGTAGTTTTGGTGAGACAGGGCGATCAGCCCCAGCATTTT. Translated: CASSLLVVLVRQGDQPQHF. The entire variable domain, with the rest obtained from reference TRBV28 and TRBJ1-5, is as follows: DVKVTQSSRYLVKRTGEKVFLECVQDMDHENMFWYRQDPGLGLRLIYFSYDVKMKEKGDIPEGYSVSREKKERFSLILESASTNQTSMYLCASSLLVVLVRQGDQPQHFGDGTRLSIL.

The chain uses TRBV7-3 and TRBJ1-1; TRBD1 agrees at 7 bases. Germline CDR1 reads SGHTA; CDR2 reads FQGTGA. This CDR3 is built from 16 residues. V lost 4 bases, J lost 2 bases, and 10 bases stayed unmatched. The CDR3: CASSSAGTDLNTEAFF. The CDR3 nucleotides are TGTGCCAGCAGCTCGGCCGGGACAGACCTTAACACTGAAGCTTTCTTT.

The sample holds a few counts of this clone. The chain uses TRBV9 and TRBJ2-7, with a weak D call TRBD2 (5 bases). The CDR3 extends over 14 amino acids. Germline CDR1 is SGDLS and CDR2 is YYNGEE. Trimming pared 4 bases from V and 1 base from J, leaving 12 bases between. Here the CDR3 reads CASSKGAGSYEQYF. CDR3 nucleotide sequence: TGTGCCAGCAGCAAGGGAGCCGGTTCCTACGAGCAGTACTTC. The full variable domain, with the rest looked up from reference TRBV9 and TRBJ2-7, is DSGVTQTPKHLITATGQRVTLRCSPRSGDLSVYWYQQSLDQGLQFLIQYYNGEERAKGNILERFSAQQFPDLHSELNLSSLELGDSALYFCASSKGAGSYEQYFGPGTRLTVT.

This clone showed up just once. The chain links TRBV9 to TRBJ2-3; the D gene is possibly TRBD2 (6 bases). The germline CDR1 and CDR2 sequences are SGDLS and YYNGEE. V lost 0 bases and J 2 bases, leaving 19 bases between the germline ends. CDR3 length: 18 residues. The DNA for the CDR3 is TGTGCCAGCAGCGTAGGAATAGGAGGGGACCGAATCACAGATACGCAGTATTTT. This encodes CASSVGIGGDRITDTQYF.

The gene calls are TRBV25-1 and TRBJ2-7, with a weak D call TRBD1 (5 bases). Germline V gene data show CDR1 as MGHDK and CDR2 as SYGVNS. This CDR3 contains 14 residues. V lost 5 bases to trimming and J lost 7 bases, with 18 bases between them. Here the CDR3 reads CASSSSWGLREQYF. The CDR3 DNA reads as TGTGCCAGCAGTTCTTCATGGGGCCTTAGGGAGCAGTACTTC.

This clone appeared a single time. The rearrangement links TRBV6-5 to TRBJ2-1; TRBD2 matches 8 bases. V shed 0 bases, J shed 7 bases, and the junction held 8 bases outside the gene matches. Germline V gene sequence: CDR1 MNHEY, CDR2 SVGAGI. This CDR3 has 16 amino acids. CDR3 nucleotide sequence: TGTGCCAGCAGTTACTCGTCGGGGGGGGCAGAAAATGAGCAGTTCTTC. Translated: CASSYSSGGAENEQFF.

This chain links TRBV6-5 with TRBJ1-3; maybe TRBD1 (6 bases). The germline CDR1 and CDR2 sequences are MNHEY and SVGAGI. This CDR3 has 15 residues. V lost 7 bases, J lost 1 base, and 14 bases lay in between. This chain's CDR3 is CASKRQGSSGNTIYF. In nucleotides, the CDR3 is TGTGCCAGCAAAAGGCAGGGGTCTTCTGGAAACACCATATATTTT.

The rearrangement joins TRBV10-1 to TRBJ2-7; TRBD2 is a possible D gene (5 bases). The CDR3 loop spans 15 amino acids. Germline CDR1 reads WNHNN; CDR2 reads SYGVQD (reference sequence). V was trimmed by 0 bases and J by 1 base, leaving 10 bases between them. Here the CDR3 reads CASSESSRTSYEQYF. CDR3 DNA sequence: TGCGCCAGCAGTGAGTCAAGTCGGACTTCCTACGAGCAGTACTTC.

The chain uses TRBV28 and TRBJ1-3, with 7 bases lining up with TRBD1. There are 14 residues in the CDR3. V shed 7 bases, J shed 4 bases, and the junction held 7 bases outside the gene matches. CDR1 is MDHEN and CDR2 is SYDVKM in the germline V gene. The CDR3 bases are TGTGCCAGCATACCCGACAGGGTCGGAAACACCATATATTTT. Translation gives CASIPDRVGNTIYF.

The rearrangement joins TRBV10-3 to TRBJ2-3, with D perhaps matching TRBD2 (5 bases). Germline V CDR1 and CDR2: ENHRY, SYGVKD. The CDR3 consists of 15 residues. V was pared by 0 bases and J by 4 bases, with 11 bases between. DNA of the CDR3: TGTGCCATCAGTGAGTCGAATTCGGGGTCAGATACGCAGTATTTT. Protein: CAISESNSGSDTQYF.

This clone came up once. The chain employs TRBV6-1 and TRBJ2-5, with TRBD2 matching over 8 bases. CDR3 size: 17 residues. CDR1 and CDR2 from the germline V gene are MNHNS and SASEGT. V was clipped by 0 bases and J by 4 bases; unmatched bases: 10. The chain's CDR3 is CASSEAKVAGFLETQYF. The CDR3 region has the DNA TGTGCCAGCAGTGAAGCGAAGGTAGCGGGGTTCTTAGAGACCCAGTACTTC.

The V and J genes are TRBV7-2 and TRBJ2-4; 8 nucleotides line up with TRBD1. Germline assignment: CDR1 SGHTA and CDR2 FQGNSA. The CDR3 totals 12 residues. Unmatched junction bases numbered 7, after V lost 5 bases and J lost 13 bases. The CDR3 nucleotides are TGTGCCAGCAGCCCCCAGGGACAGGTGCAGTACTTC. Its protein product is CASSPQGQVQYF.

Notes on this clone: This sample includes further DNA sequences coding for the same CDR3. The J gene is TRBJ1-2, the V gene TRBV19; D possibly corresponds to TRBD1 (6 bases). Germline V gene lookup returns CDR1 LNHDA and CDR2 SQIVND (reference sequence). The CDR3 loop spans 12 amino acids. Trimming took 5 bases from V and 8 from J, leaving 12 bases between them. For the CDR3, the DNA is TGTGCCAGTAGTCTACAGGGTGGAGGCTACACCTTC. Translation: CASSLQGGGYTF.

The chain combines TRBV24-1 with TRBJ2-7; TRBD2 is a possible D gene (5 bases). CDR1 is KGHDR and CDR2 is SFDVKD in the germline V gene. The CDR3 covers 11 residues. V was clipped by 6 bases and J by 5 bases, with 7 bases between them. CDR3: CATSRGNEQYF. The CDR3 DNA is TGTGCCACCAGTAGAGGGAACGAGCAGTACTTC.

The chain carries TRBV19 and TRBJ2-1; possible D gene TRBD2, 5 bases. The CDR3 runs 12 residues. With 3 bases removed from V and 10 bases from J, the gap between germline ends came to 10 bases. Germline V gene sequence: CDR1 LNHDA, CDR2 SQIVND (reference sequence). CDR3 nucleotides: TGTGCCAGTAGTATTTTGGGAGAAGAGCAGTTCTTC. Its protein product is CASSILGEEQFF.

The chain recombines TRBV7-9 with TRBJ2-5; tentative D call: TRBD2 (7 bases). Germline V gene data show CDR1 as SEHNR and CDR2 as FQNEAQ (reference sequence). Between the trimmed V and J ends, which lost 5 bases and 4 bases, there was a span of 17 bases. This CDR3 has 15 amino acids. CDR3 bases: TGTGCCAGCAGCGGCCGGGGGCGGGGGATAGAGACCCAGTACTTC. Translating it yields CASSGRGRGIETQYF.

This clone was observed a handful of times. The genes are TRBV4-2 and TRBJ1-4; 7 bases line up with TRBD1. This CDR3 has 19 amino acids. The germline CDR1 and CDR2 sequences are LGHNA and YNFKEQ. After removal of 0 bases from V and 7 bases from J, the junction contained 17 bases not matched to a gene. DNA of the CDR3: TGTGCCAGCAGCCAAGATCCCGGCGGTCAGGGCAGGGGGTTTGAAAAACTGTTTTTT. It specifies CASSQDPGGQGRGFEKLFF.

The V and J genes are TRBV1 and TRBJ1-1. TRBV1 is designated a pseudogene. This CDR3 contains 22 residues. The DNA of the CDR3 is TGCACCAGCAGCCTTCCGCAAAACCCGAACGGCCAGCCGTTGAGGGCGGACACTGAAGCTTTCTTT. Encoded protein: CTSSLPQNPNGQPLRADTEAFF.

The gene calls are TRBV2 and TRBJ2-3; 9 bases align to TRBD1. This CDR3 is 14 amino acids long. Germline CDR1 reads SNHLY; CDR2 reads FYNNEI. Trimming at V came to 6 bases and at J to 3 bases, leaving 4 bases not matched to a gene. The CDR3 bases are TGTGCCAGCAGGCCGGACAGGGGAACAGATACGCAGTATTTT. This codes for CASRPDRGTDTQYF.

The rearrangement uses TRBV19 and TRBJ1-4; D uncertain. Trimming left V 3 bases short and J 2 bases short, with 16 bases between. CDR1 and CDR2 from the germline V gene are LNHDA and SQIVND (reference sequence). This CDR3 is 17 amino acids long. In DNA, the CDR3 is TGTGCCAGTAGTATTCAAGGTGTTGAGGCGACTAATGAAAAACTGTTTTTT. It translates to CASSIQGVEATNEKLFF.

The rearrangement joins TRBV30 to TRBJ1-2, with 7 bases matching TRBD1. CDR1 is GTSNPN, CDR2 SVGIG, per germline (reference sequence). This CDR3 spans 14 amino acids. The trim removed 2 bases at V and 9 bases at J, leaving 12 bases unmatched. CDR3 nucleotides: TGTGCCTGGAGTCCGGGACAGTGGGGCGGACGCTACACCTTC. Encoded protein: CAWSPGQWGGRYTF.

The J gene is TRBJ2-7, the V gene TRBV5-6; 9 bases are a match to TRBD1. V dropped 2 bases and J dropped 2; count of bases not matched to a gene: 2. From germline, CDR1 is SGHDT and CDR2 YYEEEE. The CDR3 extends over 14 amino acids. DNA for the CDR3: TGTGCCAGCAGCTTCTACAGGGGGCCCTACGAGCAGTACTTC. Translation: CASSFYRGPYEQYF.

V is TRBV11-2 and J is TRBJ2-7; 7 bases are a match to TRBD1. With 5 bases clipped from V and 3 bases from J, the junction kept 13 bases outside the gene matches. The CDR3 is 16 amino acids. Germline values: CDR1 SGHAT, CDR2 FQNNGV. CDR3: CASSARRDSEYYEQYF. The CDR3 region has the DNA TGTGCCAGCAGCGCCCGAAGGGACAGCGAATACTACGAGCAGTACTTC.

The V call is TRBV7-2, the J call TRBJ2-7; 8 bases are a match to TRBD1. In germline, CDR1 is SGHTA, CDR2 FQGNSA. With V trimmed by 5 bases and J by 0 bases, 9 bases remained unmatched. The CDR3 contains 16 residues. The CDR3 loop reads CASSLTGTGNSYEQYF. The DNA of the CDR3 is TGTGCCAGCAGCCTGACCGGGACAGGCAACTCCTACGAGCAGTACTTC.

The chain uses TRBV3-1 (or the pseudogene TRBV3-2) and TRBJ2-5; the match to TRBD1 covers 12 bases. Germline-derived CDR1 and CDR2 are LGHDT and YNNKEL (reference sequence). This CDR3 spans 15 amino acids. Germline trimming cut 5 bases from V and 5 bases from J; bases unmatched to any gene: 6. CDR3 sequence reads: CASSYGTGGRETQYF. The CDR3 DNA reads TGTGCCAGCAGCTACGGGACAGGGGGCAGGGAGACCCAGTACTTC.

This rearrangement joins TRBV5-1 to TRBJ1-1; 8 bases agree with TRBD1. Germline V gene data show CDR1 as SGHRS and CDR2 as YFSETQ. J lost 1 base, V lost 2 bases, and 1 base had no gene match. The CDR3 has 14 amino acids. CDR3 sequence reads: CASSFDRGNTEAFF. The CDR3 DNA reads TGCGCCAGCAGCTTTGACAGGGGGAACACTGAAGCTTTCTTT. The entire variable domain, with the rest obtained from reference TRBV5-1 and TRBJ1-1, is as follows: KAGVTQTPRYLIKTRGQQVTLSCSPISGHRSVSWYQQTPGQGLQFLFEYFSETQRNKGNFPGRFSGRQFSNSRSEMNVSTLELGDSALYLCASSFDRGNTEAFFGQGTRLTVV.

This clone was counted once. The chain links TRBV28 to TRBJ1-1; D remains ambiguous. Germline CDR1 is MDHEN and CDR2 is SYDVKM. This CDR3 contains 18 residues. With 5 bases removed from V and 1 base from J, the gap between germline ends came to 23 bases. CDR3 sequence: CASSPPKRLIHRNTEAFF. CDR3 nucleotides: TGTGCCAGCAGTCCCCCTAAGAGGTTAATACACCGGAACACTGAAGCTTTCTTT. The whole variable domain, filled in from reference TRBV28 and TRBJ1-1, reads DVKVTQSSRYLVKRTGEKVFLECVQDMDHENMFWYRQDPGLGLRLIYFSYDVKMKEKGDIPEGYSVSREKKERFSLILESASTNQTSMYLCASSPPKRLIHRNTEAFFGQGTRLTVV.

V is TRBV5-1 and J is TRBJ2-1; a weak D match, TRBD1 (6 bases). Trimming took 4 bases from V and 8 from J, leaving 25 bases between them. The CDR3 contains 17 residues. The germline V gene has CDR1 SGHRS and CDR2 YFSETQ. CDR3 loop: CASSLTPPGHGRDEQFF. DNA of the CDR3: TGCGCCAGCAGCCTCACCCCTCCGGGACACGGTAGAGATGAGCAGTTCTTC.